This paragraph reports one T cell receptor beta chain. The antigen is not known. Expressed TCRB transcripts were sequenced, since all the RNA that had been isolated was reverse transcribed. Only in-frame clones appear in the TCRdb table, and some are missing; sequencing was by immunoSEQ multiplex PCR. The table records 130,000 or so clones, approximately 10% of them present only once. The CDR3 spans 15 residues. V shed 0 bases, J shed 2 bases, and the junction held 1 base outside the gene matches. Germline V gives CDR1 LNHNV, CDR2 YYDKDF (reference sequence). This specimen belongs to a study of beta chain features in type 1 diabetes. On the study more broadly: The samples had 100 million to 140 million sorted cells examined in all. Whole-study results and caveats: Patients and controls would be equally affected if PCR favored shorter templates. The cDNA sequencing approach could over-represent high-TCR-expressing cells. A moderate, significant TCRB CDR3 shortening appeared in type 1 diabetes across four CD4+ subsets.

The specimen was central memory CD4+ T cells from blood. The V gene is TRBV15, the J gene TRBJ2-1; 7 bases map to TRBD1. The source is a man aged 30 to 39 with type 1 diabetes. CDR3 DNA: TGTGCCACCAGCAGAGAGGGACAGCCCTACAATGAGCAGTTCTTC. Its translation is CATSREGQPYNEQFF. The variable domain in full, completed from reference TRBV15 and TRBJ2-1, reads DAMVIQNPRYQVTQFGKPVTLSCSQTLNHNVMYWYQQKSSQAPKLLFHYYDKDFNNEADTPDNFQSRRPNTSFCFLDIRSPGLGDTAMYLCATSREGQPYNEQFFGPGTRLTVL.